One and the same sample provided the 14 T cell receptor beta chains below, sequenced in a study of blood T cell repertoires in COVID-19. The table came from immunoSEQ multiplex PCR; TCRdb's copy has only in-frame clones and leaves some out. The data show 260,000 or so clones, about four fifths seen once. Input material: PBMCs or T cells enriched from blood (not recorded which). Every receptor here comes from a woman aged 40 to 50 who had been exposed to COVID-19.

The CDR3 loop is CASRDTGGFNYGYTF. The CDR3, as DNA: TGTGCCAGCAGAGATACAGGGGGCTTTAACTATGGCTACACCTTC. V is TRBV2 and J is TRBJ1-2; TRBD1 matches 9 bases. Germline CDR1 is SNHLY and CDR2 is FYNNEI. This CDR3 region has 15 residues. V gave up 6 bases and J gave up 1 base; unmatched junction bases: 6.

This chain joins TRBV21-1 and TRBJ1-5; the D segment call TRBD1 is taken from the table without a DNA check. TRBV21-1 counts as a pseudogene. This CDR3 spans 17 amino acids. The CDR3 region is CASSPDRGRFSNQPQHF. For the CDR3, the DNA is TGTGCCAGCAGCCCGGACAGGGGGCGGTTTTCCAATCAGCCCCAGCATTTT.

The rearrangement uses TRBV15 and TRBJ2-3; 10 positions match TRBD2. Germline CDR1 and CDR2: LNHNV and YYDKDF (reference sequence). This CDR3 has 16 amino acids. V shed 0 bases, J shed 3 bases, and the junction held 3 bases outside the gene matches. DNA of the CDR3: TGTGCCACCAGCAGAGAGGCTAGCGGGGGTACAGATACGCAGTATTTT. Its translation: CATSREASGGTDTQYF.

The V gene is TRBV9, the J gene TRBJ2-7; possibly TRBD1 or TRBD2 for D (5 bases each). This CDR3 has 14 amino acids. Trimming removed 4 bases at V and 6 bases at J, with 17 bases between. Per the germline V gene, CDR1 is SGDLS and CDR2 is YYNGEE. The CDR3 nucleotides are TGTGCCAGCAGCCTAGACAGCCACAGCGGCGAGCAGTACTTC. This codes for CASSLDSHSGEQYF.

The chain combines TRBV5-1 with TRBJ1-6, with 8 bases lining up with TRBD1. V gave up 4 bases and J gave up 9 bases; unmatched junction bases: 9. Germline CDR1 reads SGHRS; CDR2 reads YFSETQ. The CDR3 is 15 residues long. The CDR3 loop is CASSLQTGEVSPLHF. DNA for the CDR3: TGCGCCAGCAGCCTACAGACAGGGGAAGTTTCACCCCTCCACTTT.

V usage is TRBV6-5 and J usage is TRBJ1-6, with a weak D call TRBD1 (6 bases). Trimming left V 6 bases short and J 9 bases short, with 18 bases between. The germline V gene has CDR1 MNHEY and CDR2 SVGAGI. The CDR3 extends over 15 amino acids. Here the CDR3 DNA reads TGTGCCAGCAGACGTCAGGGGCGGATAACTTCACCCCTCCACTTT. Amino acids: CASRRQGRITSPLHF.

This clone was seen only a few times. The chain recombines TRBV6-5 with TRBJ1-1; D not resolved. The germline V and J ends were trimmed by 2 bases and 0 bases, with 13 bases remaining between them. The CDR3 runs to 16 residues. Per germline, CDR1 MNHEY and CDR2 SVGAGI. This CDR3 reads CASSYEAGRVNTEAFF. In nucleotides, the CDR3 is TGTGCCAGCAGTTACGAGGCGGGGAGGGTGAACACTGAAGCTTTCTTT.

On this clone itself: At one end, the junction sequence differs from germline, possibly due to a read error. This chain connects TRBV6-1 to TRBJ1-3; 7 bases map to TRBD1. Germline V lookup: CDR1 MNHNS, CDR2 SASEGT. The CDR3 covers 15 residues. The CDR3 is CASIESPGQSNTIYF. CDR3 in DNA: TGTGCCAGCATTGAATCTCCGGGACAGTCGAACACCATATATTTT.

The J gene is TRBJ1-1, the V gene TRBV10-3, with a possible D match to TRBD1 (5 bases). V lost 6 bases, J lost 4 bases, and 18 bases lay in between. Germline V lookup: CDR1 ENHRY, CDR2 SYGVKD. The CDR3 runs to 15 residues. CDR3 region: CAIRATVIGGTEAFF. CDR3 DNA sequence: TGTGCCATCAGGGCGACAGTGATCGGGGGCACTGAAGCTTTCTTT.

The chain recombines TRBV3-1 (or the pseudogene TRBV3-2) with TRBJ1-2, with 9 bases that match TRBD1. Trimming took 5 bases from V and 4 from J; bases not matched to a gene: 11. Germline CDR1 LGHDT, CDR2 YNNKEL (reference sequence). The CDR3 totals 16 residues. The DNA for the CDR3 is TGTGCCAGCAGCTCGGAGGGACAGGGAGGTTTCTATGGCTACACCTTC. This sequence encodes CASSSEGQGGFYGYTF.

This chain uses TRBV28 with TRBJ2-3; a possible D gene is TRBD1 (6 bases). The CDR3 has 15 amino acids. The V end was cut by 2 bases, the J end by 1 base, with 10 bases between. Germline values: CDR1 MDHEN, CDR2 SYDVKM. CDR3 region: CASSLGGLRTDTQYF. CDR3 DNA sequence: TGTGCCAGCAGTTTAGGGGGCCTCCGCACAGATACGCAGTATTTT.

This clone was counted a single time. The J gene is TRBJ2-7, the V gene TRBV2; 8 bases line up with TRBD2. The CDR3 loop spans 19 amino acids. Germline V gene sequence: CDR1 SNHLY, CDR2 FYNNEI. The trim removed 1 base at V and 2 bases at J, leaving 16 bases unmatched. CDR3 DNA sequence: TGTGCCAGCAGTGAAGACCCTGAGGGAAGTAGCGGGGTCGCCTACGAGCAGTACTTC. Protein: CASSEDPEGSSGVAYEQYF.

The rearrangement uses TRBV2 and TRBJ2-1; D remains unclear. The germline V and J ends were trimmed by 1 base and 0 bases, with 4 bases remaining between them. The germline V gene encodes CDR1 SNHLY and CDR2 FYNNEI. The CDR3 extends over 14 amino acids. As DNA, the CDR3 is TGTGCCAGCAGTGAAGACAGCTCCTACAATGAGCAGTTCTTC. It specifies CASSEDSSYNEQFF.

There are a few counts of this clone. The J gene is TRBJ1-2, the V gene TRBV29-1; unclear D gene. The CDR3 totals 15 residues. Trimming pared 0 bases from V and 5 bases from J, leaving 16 bases between. Germline V gene sequence: CDR1 SQVTM, CDR2 ANQGSEA. The chain's CDR3 is CSVEDSRLQFYGYTF. In DNA, the CDR3 is TGCAGCGTTGAAGATTCCAGGCTACAGTTTTATGGCTACACCTTC.